Listed below are T cell receptor beta chains from one sample, sequenced in a study of beta chain features in type 1 diabetes. Repertoires were generated with immunoSEQ multiplex PCR, while TCRdb's copy carries only in-frame clones and drops some. The sample comprises 500,000 to 850,000 clones, about 14% of which are singletons, and 0.04% rests with the top ten. The material sequenced was naive CD4+ T cells from blood. These TCRs come from a man between 18 and 29 years old with type 1 diabetes. Both conserved end residues are trimmed from each CDR3.

V gene	CDR3 protein
TRBV29-1	STGTGEAYEQY
TRBV30	AWSVADGYT
TRBV29-1	SATTPQNTEAF
TRBV7-9	ASSSPGQGSSGNTIY
TRBV10-3	AIMDRLNTEAF
TRBV29-1	SVENRDTQY
TRBV7-9	ASSLAWVPLDTQY
TRBV7-2	ASSFPLGLAGYTDTQY
TRBV5-4	ASSLETGGDTQY
TRBV30	ASGRTRREKLF
TRBV29-1	SVERGEQETQY